This TCR beta chain was documented in a study of blood T cell repertoires in COVID-19. Study background: Samples representing acute and convalescent COVID-19 were sourced from the United States, Italy and Spain. T cells, B-cell-depleted T cells, or PBMCs provided the cDNA or gDNA that served as material.

Trimming removed 1 base at V and 0 bases at J, with 10 bases between. CDR1 and CDR2 (germline): SGHAT, FQNNGV. This CDR3 is 15 amino acids long. Per the study methods: The assay estimated nucleated cells by amplifying reference gene primers. Sequenced by immunoSEQ multiplex PCR; TCRdb stores in-frame clones only, minus some. V and J calls and clone size are those listed in that table; D and trimming were worked out from the DNA. The data contain over 350,000 clones, about nine tenths of them singletons. Sequenced sample: peripheral blood. The genes are TRBV11-2 and TRBJ2-7; D gene unclear. This TCR was sampled from a woman younger than 45 with active or convalescent COVID-19. CDR3 amino acids: CASSLVHMASYEQYF. For the CDR3, the DNA is TGTGCCAGCAGCTTAGTCCACATGGCCTCCTACGAGCAGTACTTC.